This TCR beta chain was identified during a study of response to subunit inactivated influenza vaccine. Overall study findings and caveats: That few new T cells are recruited by each seasonal influenza vaccination was the authors' suggestion.

With respect to this clonotype: Antigen unknown.

One entry per CDR3 protein results from TCRdb running MiXCR on the RT-PCR reads. The table shows about 520,000 distinct CDR3 sequences, with roughly 23% occurring only once. Trimming stripped 7 bases from V and 2 bases from J, with 12 bases between. The CDR3 extends over 14 amino acids. The sequence came from a middle-aged man who received an inactivated influenza vaccine. The rearrangement uses TRBV12-3 or TRBV12-4 and TRBJ1-5; D gene uncertain. This specimen was CD4+ T cells sorted from PBMCs, taken roughly 5 days after vaccination. The CDR3 spells CASTYGYGNQPQHF. For the CDR3, the DNA is TGTGCCAGCACCTACGGATATGGCAATCAGCCCCAGCATTTT.